One and the same sample provided the 14 T cell receptor beta chains below, sequenced in a study of blood T cell repertoires in COVID-19. Measured with immunoSEQ multiplex PCR; TCRdb has only the in-frame clones, and not every one. The sample has a few hundred thousand clones, about 90% seen once. Material: PBMCs or T cells enriched from blood (not recorded which). These receptors came from a human donor in a cohort exposed to, infected with or recovered from COVID-19 (not recorded which). The donor label of this sample is uncertain.

The CDR3 region is CASSFRSGARSYEQYF. The CDR3 region has the DNA TGTGCCAGCAGCTTCCGTAGCGGGGCCCGCTCCTACGAGCAGTACTTC. This chain uses TRBV5-6 with TRBJ2-7, with 8 bases lining up with TRBD2. CDR1 SGHDT and CDR2 YYEEEE come from the germline V gene. The CDR3 loop spans 16 amino acids. Germline trimming cut 2 bases from V and 0 bases from J; bases unmatched to any gene: 7.

The V call is TRBV2, the J call TRBJ1-3; tentative D call: TRBD1 (5 bases). V lost 5 bases and J 8 bases, leaving 13 bases between the germline ends. The CDR3 consists of 13 residues. Looked up from germline, CDR1 is SNHLY and CDR2 is FYNNEI. CDR3 in DNA: TGTGCCAGCAGTCTCCGGACATTGGACACCATATATTTT. Encoded protein: CASSLRTLDTIYF.

The gene calls are TRBV27 and TRBJ2-3; D is perhaps TRBD1 (5 bases). CDR1 is MNHEY, CDR2 SMNVEV, per germline (reference sequence). CDR3 size: 14 residues. V was clipped by 3 bases and J by 6 bases, with 13 bases between them. The DNA of the CDR3 is TGTGCCAGCAGTTTCAGGGTAGTGGGCGATACGCAGTATTTT. This translates into CASSFRVVGDTQYF.

The gene calls are TRBV5-1 and TRBJ1-1; D call uncertain. Germline V gene sequence: CDR1 SGHRS, CDR2 YFSETQ. This CDR3 has 14 residues. Trimming removed 4 bases at V and 1 base at J, with 11 bases between. CDR3 in amino acids: CASSLFRENTEAFF. The CDR3 coding sequence is TGCGCCAGCAGCCTCTTTCGGGAGAACACTGAAGCTTTCTTT.

The chain carries TRBV2 and TRBJ2-3, with 7 bases matching TRBD2. The CDR3 consists of 14 residues. V was clipped by 4 bases and J by 7 bases; unmatched bases: 8. The germline V gene encodes CDR1 SNHLY and CDR2 FYNNEI. CDR3 sequence reads: CASSVGLDLHTQYF. The CDR3 nucleotides are TGTGCCAGCAGTGTCGGACTAGACCTCCATACGCAGTATTTT. The variable domain in full, with the rest retrieved from reference TRBV2 and TRBJ2-3, is EPEVTQTPSHQVTQMGQEVILRCVPISNHLYFYWYRQILGQKVEFLVSFYNNEISEKSEIFDDQFSVERPDGSNFTLKIRSTKLEDSAMYFCASSVGLDLHTQYFGPGTRLTVL.

Worth noting for this clone: At the DNA level, this CDR3 is encoded by other sequences in the same sample as well. V gene TRBV19 combines with J gene TRBJ1-5, with D hard to call. V gave up 1 base and J gave up 4 bases, with 5 bases separating them. CDR1 is LNHDA and CDR2 is SQIVND in the germline V gene (reference sequence). CDR3 size: 13 residues. The DNA for the CDR3 is TGTGCCAGTAGTATAGTCGGGAATCAGCCCCAGCATTTT. Its translation: CASSIVGNQPQHF.

The CDR3 loop reads CASSFCVPSCYRVNEQFF. The CDR3 coding sequence is TGTGCCAGCAGTTTTTGCGTTCCTAGCTGCTATCGGGTCAATGAGCAGTTCTTC. The chain recombines TRBV27 with TRBJ2-1; tentative D call: TRBD2 (5 bases). V lost 3 bases, J lost 6 bases, and 24 bases lay in between. CDR1 MNHEY and CDR2 SMNVEV come from the germline V gene (reference sequence). The CDR3 is 18 residues long.

V usage is TRBV19 and J usage is TRBJ2-5, with 9 bases matching TRBD1. The CDR3 contains 14 residues. Trimming at V came to 4 bases and at J to 5 bases, leaving 5 bases not matched to a gene. The germline CDR1 and CDR2 sequences are LNHDA and SQIVND (reference sequence). The CDR3 reads CASSKTGGGETQYF. The CDR3 bases are TGTGCCAGTAGTAAAACAGGGGGCGGCGAGACCCAGTACTTC. Based on the CDR3 plus reference TRBV19 and TRBJ2-5, the full variable domain is DGGITQSPKYLFRKEGQNVTLSCEQNLNHDAMYWYRQDPGQGLRLIYYSQIVNDFQKGDIAEGYSVSREKKESFPLTVTSAQKNPTAFYLCASSKTGGGETQYFGPGTRLLVL.

The chain carries TRBV7-3 and TRBJ2-2; 9 bases are shared with TRBD1. The V segment lost 5 bases and the J segment 6 bases; nucleotides outside the gene matches: 10. This CDR3 spans 16 amino acids. Germline lookup yields CDR1 SGHTA and CDR2 FQGTGA. CDR3 sequence reads: CASSPGGQGISGELFF. CDR3 in DNA: TGTGCCAGCAGCCCGGGGGGACAGGGAATATCCGGGGAGCTGTTTTTT.

The V and J genes are TRBV15 and TRBJ2-1; a possible D gene is TRBD1 (5 bases). CDR1 and CDR2 (germline): LNHNV, YYDKDF (reference sequence). V was trimmed by 6 bases and J by 10 bases, leaving 19 bases between them. The CDR3 is made up of 14 amino acids. CDR3 residues: CATSNTLSGNEQFF. Written as DNA, the CDR3 is TGTGCCACCAGTAACACCTTATCAGGGAACGAGCAGTTCTTC.

The rearrangement uses TRBV14 and TRBJ2-5; 10 bases are a match to TRBD1. Looked up from germline, CDR1 is SGHDN and CDR2 is FVKESK. The CDR3 extends over 15 amino acids. Trimming cost V 2 bases and J 3 bases; bases outside gene matches: 3. This CDR3 is CASSQRQGAEETQYF. CDR3 coding DNA: TGTGCCAGCAGCCAAAGACAGGGGGCGGAAGAGACCCAGTACTTC.

The rearrangement uses TRBV3-1 (or the pseudogene TRBV3-2) and TRBJ1-3, with a possible D match to TRBD1 (6 bases). The CDR3 contains 18 residues. Germline CDR1 reads LGHDT; CDR2 reads YNNKEL (reference sequence). Trimming removed 2 bases from V and 0 bases from J, with 17 bases in between. The CDR3 DNA reads as TGTGCCAGCAGCCAAAAGGGGCTAGACAGGCGCTCTGGAAACACCATATATTTT. This encodes CASSQKGLDRRSGNTIYF.

The chain has TRBV5-8 and TRBJ1-4; the D is unclear. Germline CDR1 and CDR2: SGHTS and YDEGEE. Trimming left V 2 bases short and J 9 bases short, with 11 bases between. The CDR3 is 13 amino acids. The CDR3, as DNA: TGTGCCAGCAGCTTCTCTATAACGAAAAAACTGTTTTTT. It encodes CASSFSITKKLFF.

V gene TRBV27 combines with J gene TRBJ2-7; D possibly corresponds to TRBD1 (6 bases). Germline CDR1 and CDR2: MNHEY and SMNVEV (reference sequence). Trimming left V 3 bases short and J 0 bases short, with 6 bases between. CDR3 length equals 13 residues. This chain's CDR3 is CASSLTGSYEQYF. DNA of the CDR3: TGTGCCAGCAGTTTGACAGGCTCCTACGAGCAGTACTTC.